Listed here are 13 T cell receptor beta chains from one sample, sequenced in a study of blood T cell repertoires in COVID-19. Method: immunoSEQ multiplex PCR; TCRdb's copy keeps in-frame clones and lacks some. The sample has some 170,000 clones; around 80% are singletons. Material: PBMCs or T cells enriched from blood (not recorded which). The receptors here all came from a man aged 45-65 years who had recovered from COVID-19.

CDR3 region: CASSFPLQSSTTLHEQYF. CDR3 sequence (DNA): TGTGCCAGCAGTTTCCCCCTCCAGAGCTCCACTACCCTCCACGAGCAGTACTTC. This chain connects TRBV28 to TRBJ2-7; no firm D call. There are 18 residues in the CDR3. The ends were cut back, 3 bases at V and 5 bases at J, with 26 bases in the middle. Per germline, CDR1 MDHEN and CDR2 SYDVKM.

The V and J genes are TRBV11-2 and TRBJ1-1; D is unresolved. Trimming stripped 6 bases from V and 0 bases from J, with 11 bases between. This CDR3 region has 14 residues. CDR1 is SGHAT and CDR2 is FQNNGV in the germline V gene. This chain's CDR3 is CASSRRGMNTEAFF. The CDR3 DNA follows: TGTGCCAGCAGTCGACGGGGAATGAACACTGAAGCTTTCTTT.

The chain is built from TRBV29-1 and TRBJ1-2; TRBD1 agrees at 9 bases. V shed 2 bases and J 5 bases; nucleotides not matched to a gene: 9. Germline V gene lookup returns CDR1 SQVTM and CDR2 ANQGSEA. The length of the CDR3 is 15 residues. CDR3 protein: CSVELTGGFLYGYTF. The CDR3 coding sequence is TGCAGCGTTGAATTGACAGGGGGTTTTTTGTATGGCTACACCTTC.

This clone was recorded a few times. The chain is built from TRBV18 and TRBJ1-1; perhaps TRBD1 as D (5 bases). The CDR3 consists of 15 residues. Germline V gives CDR1 KGHSH, CDR2 LQKENI. Trimming removed 3 bases from V and 1 base from J, with 12 bases in between. The CDR3 loop is CASSPRQGSNTEAFF. Here the CDR3 DNA reads TGTGCCAGCTCACCCCGGCAGGGATCGAACACTGAAGCTTTCTTT.

Remarks on this clone: The sample contains more than one DNA sequence encoding this CDR3. The chain links TRBV3-1 (or the pseudogene TRBV3-2) to TRBJ1-2; tentative D call: TRBD1 (6 bases). Germline assignment: CDR1 LGHDT and CDR2 YNNKEL (reference sequence). This CDR3 contains 14 residues. The V gene lost 1 base and the J gene lost 2 bases, with 8 bases spanning the gap. The CDR3 DNA reads TGTGCCAGCAGCCAAGGAGGGGGAAACTATGGCTACACCTTC. Protein sequence: CASSQGGGNYGYTF.

The chain carries TRBV12-3 or TRBV12-4 and TRBJ2-1; 8 nucleotides agree with TRBD1. V dropped 5 bases and J dropped 10; count of bases not matched to a gene: 4. The CDR3 has 12 amino acids. The CDR3 loop reads CASSPQGDEQFF. The CDR3 DNA follows: TGTGCCAGCAGTCCACAGGGGGACGAGCAGTTCTTC.

The V and J genes are TRBV5-8 and TRBJ1-1; TRBD1 agrees at 7 bases. The junction had 14 bases not matched to a gene; V was cut back by 4 bases and J by 2 bases. Germline V gives CDR1 SGHTS, CDR2 YDEGEE. The CDR3 runs to 17 residues. CDR3 region: CASSPQRTTGRNTEAFF. In DNA, the CDR3 is TGTGCCAGCAGCCCACAAAGAACGACAGGGCGAAACACTGAAGCTTTCTTT.

The chain links TRBV2 to TRBJ1-5; 7 bases fit TRBD1. Unmatched junction bases numbered 7, after V lost 7 bases and J lost 4 bases. Germline CDR1 reads SNHLY; CDR2 reads FYNNEI. The CDR3 has 14 amino acids. The CDR3: CASKVDRANQPQHF. In DNA, the CDR3 is TGTGCCAGCAAGGTCGACAGGGCAAATCAGCCCCAGCATTTT.

CDR3 sequence (DNA): TGTGCCAGCAGCGTAGGGTTAGCGGGGGGTAGCACAGATACGCAGTATTTT. This sequence encodes CASSVGLAGGSTDTQYF. The rearrangement links TRBV9 to TRBJ2-3; 10 bases map to TRBD2. J was trimmed by 0 bases and V by 0 bases; bases with no gene match: 4. The CDR3 spans 17 residues. Germline loops: CDR1 SGDLS, CDR2 YYNGEE.

DNA for the CDR3: TGTGCCAGCAGTGAATATCTGGGGGCGAGTCCTGCCCAAGAGACCCAGTACTTC. Its protein product is CASSEYLGASPAQETQYF. This chain joins TRBV25-1 and TRBJ2-5; D perhaps matches TRBD1 (6 bases). V dropped 0 bases and J dropped 1 base, with 18 bases sitting between them. The CDR3 consists of 18 residues. Germline CDR1 is MGHDK and CDR2 is SYGVNS. Full variable domain (outside the CDR3, taken from reference TRBV25-1 and TRBJ2-5): EADIYQTPRYLVIGTGKKITLECSQTMGHDKMYWYQQDPGMELHLIHYSYGVNSTEKGDLSSESTVSRIRTEHFPLTLESARPSHTSQYLCASSEYLGASPAQETQYFGPGTRLLVL.

V gene TRBV19 combines with J gene TRBJ1-5; D gene uncertain. The CDR3 has 15 amino acids. Germline CDR1 and CDR2: LNHDA and SQIVND (reference sequence). Trimming pared 8 bases from V and 0 bases from J, leaving 14 bases between. The CDR3: CASVLQANSNQPQHF. DNA of the CDR3: TGTGCCAGTGTTCTCCAGGCTAATAGCAATCAGCCCCAGCATTTT.

The rearrangement joins TRBV18 to TRBJ1-4, with a possible D match to TRBD1 (5 bases). V was trimmed by 6 bases and J by 0 bases, leaving 11 bases between them. In germline, CDR1 is KGHSH, CDR2 LQKENI. The CDR3 contains 15 residues. The CDR3 DNA sequence: TGTGCCAGCTCGGGGCAGGGCCCAACTAATGAAAAACTGTTTTTT. Protein product: CASSGQGPTNEKLFF.

DNA for the CDR3: TGTGCCAGCAGCAGGGCGGACCACAATGAGCAGTTCTTC. Translating gives CASSRADHNEQFF. V gene TRBV12-3 or TRBV12-4 combines with J gene TRBJ2-1, with a tentative D call TRBD1 (5 bases). This CDR3 region has 13 residues. The V end lost 6 bases, the J end lost 5 bases, and 11 bases lay between the germline ends.